Listed below are T cell receptor beta chains from one sample, sequenced in a study of control samples from healthy donors and cancer patients. Assay: immunoSEQ multiplex PCR; the TCRdb copy retains only in-frame clones and omits some. The sample gives approximately 60,000 clones, 90% of which show up once; roughly 1.2% is in the top ten. Sequencing used PBMCs. These receptors came from a woman between 50 and 59 years old with colorectal cancer. Each CDR3 is given with its conserved first and last residue. D genes are given only for firm matches. For some rows the clone size is stated as once, few or many, or as a class when expanded; others skip it.

clone_size | d_call | j_call | v_call | cdr3_nt | cdr3_aa
. | TRBD1 | TRBJ1-1 | TRBV19 | TGTGCCAGTAGTATAGCAGGGGGCAGAGGGCCTCCCACTGAAGCTTTCTTT | CASSIAGGRGPPTEAFF
. | . | TRBJ2-3 | TRBV19 | TGTGCCAGTAGGAGCAGGCTCGGCACAGATACGCAGTATTTT | CASRSRLGTDTQYF
once | TRBD1 | TRBJ1-5 | TRBV28 | TGTGCCAGCAGTTTCTTTTTTGGGACAGATAGCAATCAGCCCCAGCATTTT | CASSFFFGTDSNQPQHF
once | . | TRBJ1-1 | TRBV5-1 | TGCGCCAGCAGGACAGACATGAACACTGAAGCTTTCTTT | CASRTDMNTEAFF
. | . | TRBJ1-2 | TRBV7-9 | TGTGCCAGCAGCCGGGACGGCGGTCGGGATGGCTACACCTTC | CASSRDGGRDGYTF
. | TRBD2 | TRBJ2-7 | TRBV18 | TGTGCCAGCTCACCACCGAACGGGGGGGGGAACTACGAGCAGTACTTC | CASSPPNGGGNYEQYF
. | TRBD1 | TRBJ2-7 | TRBV2 | TGTGCCAGCAGTCCCCCTGACAGGGAAGAGCAGTACTTC | CASSPPDREEQYF
. | . | TRBJ1-1 | TRBV5-6 | TGTGCCAGCAGCCAGACCGTGGTGAACACTGAAGCTTTCTTT | CASSQTVVNTEAFF
. | . | TRBJ1-3 | TRBV27 | TGTGCCAGCAGCCTTCTAATCTCTGGAAACACCATATATTTT | CASSLLISGNTIYF
. | TRBD2 | TRBJ2-1 | TRBV30 | TGTGCCTGGAGCCGGAGCGGGGGACCATACAATGAGCAGTTCTTC | CAWSRSGGPYNEQFF
. | . | TRBJ2-3 | TRBV2 | TGTGCCAGCAGTACTAGCACAGATACGCAGTATTTT | CASSTSTDTQYF
. | . | TRBJ2-1 | TRBV28 | TGTGCCAGCAGACGGAGGGCCCTCTTGTACAATGAGCAGTTCTTC | CASRRRALLYNEQFF
. | . | TRBJ1-3 | TRBV5-6 | TGTGCCAGCAGCTTAGTTTCGGGGCCGTCCGGAAACACCATATATTTT | CASSLVSGPSGNTIYF
. | . | TRBJ1-4 | TRBV19 | TGTGCCAGTAGTATAGGGTGGGGTGAAAAACTGTTTTTT | CASSIGWGEKLFF
once | . | TRBJ1-4 | TRBV5-1 | TGCGCCAGCAGCTTGGCCAGGGGTGAAAAACTGTTTTTT | CASSLARGEKLFF
. | TRBD2 | TRBJ2-4 | TRBV9 | TGTGCCAGCAGCGTAGGGCCAGCGGGAACTCAAAACATTCAGTACTTC | CASSVGPAGTQNIQYF
. | TRBD1 | TRBJ2-3 | TRBV5-6 | TGTGCCAGCAGCCTCCTACAGGGGGCTGGCACAGATACGCAGTATTTT | CASSLLQGAGTDTQYF
. | . | TRBJ1-2 | TRBV30 | TGTGCCTGGAGTGTAGGGGGGGCGGGGGGCCTACTATCCTATGGCTACACCTTC | CAWSVGGAGGLLSYGYTF
. | . | TRBJ2-2 | TRBV25-1 | TGTGCCAGCAGTCTACAGGCGAACACCGGGGAGCTGTTTTTT | CASSLQANTGELFF
once | . | TRBJ2-7 | TRBV30 | TGTGCCTGGAGTGGAACAGGGATCGGCTACGAGCAGTACTTC | CAWSGTGIGYEQYF
medium-sized | . | TRBJ2-7 | TRBV7-9 | TGTGCCAGCAGCACCCACTACGAGCAGTACTTC | CASSTHYEQYF
. | TRBD2 | TRBJ2-2 | TRBV4-1 | TGCGCCAGCAGCCAAGAGGGGGGGGCAGCGGGAGCTGGGAAGAGGGAGCTGTTTTTT | CASSQEGGAAGAGKRELFF
. | TRBD2 | TRBJ2-7 | TRBV28 | TGTGCCAGCAGTCCTCCGAGCGGGGGGCCCTACGAGCAGTACTTC | CASSPPSGGPYEQYF
once | . | TRBJ2-3 | TRBV12-3/TRBV12-4 | TGTGCCAGCAGTCAAAGCTCTGAGTCGCAGTATTTT | CASSQSSESQYF
. | . | TRBJ1-1 | TRBV6-5 | TGTGCCAGCAGAAGGGGAGGGGGAGCCACTGAAGCTTTCTTT | CASRRGGGATEAFF
. | TRBD1 | TRBJ1-1 | TRBV5-5 | TGTGCCAGCAGCTTGGGGGACAGGCGCAACACTGAAGCTTTCTTT | CASSLGDRRNTEAFF
. | . | TRBJ2-7 | TRBV5-1 | TGCGCCAGCAGCTTGGGACGGGACTACGAGCAGTACTTC | CASSLGRDYEQYF
. | . | TRBJ2-3 | TRBV5-1 | TGCGCCAGCAGCTTGGAACAGGCCAGCACAGATACGCAGTATTTT | CASSLEQASTDTQYF
. | TRBD1 | TRBJ2-2 | TRBV6-7 | TGTGCCAGCAGCACCTTTCCGGGACAGGGTTTTCTAGGGTCCGGGGAGCTGTTTTTT | CASSTFPGQGFLGSGELFF
few | . | TRBJ2-2 | TRBV7-3 | TGTGCCAGCAGCACGAGACAGACCGGGGAGCTGTTTTTT | CASSTRQTGELFF
. | . | TRBJ2-1 | TRBV12-1 | TGTGCCAGCAGCCCTAGCGGGAACTACAATGAGCAGTTCTTC | CASSPSGNYNEQFF
. | . | TRBJ1-5 | TRBV5-8 | TGTGCCAGCAGCTTGGGAACCCAGGGTAGGAGCAATCAGCCCCAGCATTTT | CASSLGTQGRSNQPQHF
. | . | TRBJ2-3 | TRBV5-1 | TGCGCCAGCAGCTTGGGATCCCTCACAGATACGCAGTATTTT | CASSLGSLTDTQYF
. | TRBD1 | TRBJ2-7 | TRBV2 | TGTGCCGGAGGATCTGGCGGACAGGGATCCTACGAGCAGTACTTC | CAGGSGGQGSYEQYF
. | . | TRBJ1-3 | TRBV27 | TGTGCCAGCAGGCGAGCGGGAGGAGGGGTTGGAAACACCATATATTTT | CASRRAGGGVGNTIYF
. | . | TRBJ1-1 | TRBV3-1/TRBV3-2 | TGTGCCAGCAGCCGGGGCATGGGGAACACTGAAGCTTTCTTT | CASSRGMGNTEAFF
. | . | TRBJ1-4 | TRBV12-2 | TGTGCAAGTCGTGGGGAAAAACTGTTTTTT | CASRGEKLFF
. | . | TRBJ1-1 | TRBV19 | TGTGCCAGTAGTATAGGTCAGGGTTACACTGAAGCTTTCTTT | CASSIGQGYTEAFF
. | TRBD1 | TRBJ1-4 | TRBV29-1 | TGCAGCGCCGGGGACAGGGGGTCGGGATTAGATGAAAAACTGTTTTTT | CSAGDRGSGLDEKLFF
. | . | TRBJ1-1 | TRBV7-2 | TGTGCCAGCTTGTGGGTGGGGGACACTGAAGCTTTCTTT | CASLWVGDTEAFF
few | TRBD2 | TRBJ2-1 | TRBV20-1 | TGCAGTGCTAGAGGACTAGCGAGAAGGGTCTTC | CSARGLARRVF
once | . | TRBJ2-7 | TRBV7-9 | TGTGCCAGCAGTTCTATACGGGGGGCAGCCTACGAGCAGTACTTC | CASSSIRGAAYEQYF
. | TRBD1 | TRBJ1-2 | TRBV9 | TGTGCCAGCAGCACAACGGGACAGGGGACCTATGGCTACACCTTC | CASSTTGQGTYGYTF
. | . | TRBJ1-1 | TRBV19 | TGTGCCACCTCCCTGGGGGGACTTGAAGCTTTCTTT | CATSLGGLEAFF
. | . | TRBJ2-7 | TRBV4-1 | TGCGCCAGCAGCCTCTACGAGCAGTACTTC | CASSLYEQYF
few | . | TRBJ1-2 | TRBV19 | TGTGCCAGTAGTACTACCACCGGGACCCCGGGGAATGGCTACACCTTC | CASSTTTGTPGNGYTF
. | . | TRBJ1-1 | TRBV7-3 | TGTGCCAGCAGCTTAAGTATGGGGAACACTGAAGCTTTCTTT | CASSLSMGNTEAFF
. | . | TRBJ1-4 | TRBV2 | TGTGCCAGCAGCCCCCTTGAAGGATACGAAAAACTGTTTTTT | CASSPLEGYEKLFF
. | TRBD1 | TRBJ1-1 | TRBV11-2 | TGTGCCAGCAGCTCACCGGGACAGGGGGCTCACACTGAAGCTTTCTTT | CASSSPGQGAHTEAFF
. | . | TRBJ1-1 | TRBV11-2 | TGTGCCAGCAGTATGGGCGAGTACACTGAAGCTTTCTTT | CASSMGEYTEAFF
. | . | TRBJ1-2 | TRBV25-1 | TGTGCCAGCAGTTCCGGGACGTTCAACTATGGCTACACCTTC | CASSSGTFNYGYTF
once | TRBD2 | TRBJ2-7 | TRBV9 | TGTGCCAGCAGCGTAGACCCTAGCGGGAGGTACGAGCAGTACTTC | CASSVDPSGRYEQYF
. | TRBD1 | TRBJ1-2 | TRBV13 | TGTGCCAGCAGCTCGGGACAGCTTGACTATGGCTACACCTTC | CASSSGQLDYGYTF
. | . | TRBJ1-1 | TRBV5-1 | TGCGCCAGCAGCTTCTCGGGCACTGAAGCTTTCTTT | CASSFSGTEAFF
. | TRBD1 | TRBJ2-1 | TRBV19 | TGTGCCAGTAGTATAGAGGGACAGTCCAATGAGCAGTTCTTC | CASSIEGQSNEQFF